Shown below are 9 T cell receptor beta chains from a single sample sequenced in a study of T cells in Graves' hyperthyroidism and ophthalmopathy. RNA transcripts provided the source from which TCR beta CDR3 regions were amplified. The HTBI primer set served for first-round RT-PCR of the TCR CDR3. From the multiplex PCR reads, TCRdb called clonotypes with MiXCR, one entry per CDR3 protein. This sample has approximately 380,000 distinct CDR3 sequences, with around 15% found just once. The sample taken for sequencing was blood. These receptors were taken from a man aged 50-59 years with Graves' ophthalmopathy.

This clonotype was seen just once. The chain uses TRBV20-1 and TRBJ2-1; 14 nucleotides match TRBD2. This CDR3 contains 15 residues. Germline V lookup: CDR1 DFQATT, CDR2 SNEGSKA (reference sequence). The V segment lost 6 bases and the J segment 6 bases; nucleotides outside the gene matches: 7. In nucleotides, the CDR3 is TGCAGTGCAACCGGGACTAGCGGGAGTGGCAATGAGCAGTTCTTC. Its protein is CSATGTSGSGNEQFF.

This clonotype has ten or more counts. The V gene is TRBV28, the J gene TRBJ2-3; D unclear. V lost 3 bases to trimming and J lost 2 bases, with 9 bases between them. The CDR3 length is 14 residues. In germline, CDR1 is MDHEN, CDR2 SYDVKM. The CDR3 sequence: CASSFVSLTDTQYF. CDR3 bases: TGTGCCAGCAGTTTCGTATCACTCACAGATACGCAGTATTTT.

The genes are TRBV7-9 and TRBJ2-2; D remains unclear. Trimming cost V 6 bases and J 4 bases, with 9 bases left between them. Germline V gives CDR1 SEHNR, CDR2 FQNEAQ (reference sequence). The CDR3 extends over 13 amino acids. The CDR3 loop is CASSGSITGELFF. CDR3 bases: TGTGCCAGCAGTGGGTCCATCACCGGGGAGCTGTTTTTT.

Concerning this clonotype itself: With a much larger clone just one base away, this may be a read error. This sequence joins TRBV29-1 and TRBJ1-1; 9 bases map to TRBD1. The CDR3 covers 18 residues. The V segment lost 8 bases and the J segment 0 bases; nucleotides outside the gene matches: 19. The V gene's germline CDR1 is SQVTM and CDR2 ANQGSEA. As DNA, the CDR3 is TGCAGCATTCCGGGACAGGGCCTAGCAAGAAAGATGAACACTGAAGCTTTCTTT. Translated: CSIPGQGLARKMNTEAFF.

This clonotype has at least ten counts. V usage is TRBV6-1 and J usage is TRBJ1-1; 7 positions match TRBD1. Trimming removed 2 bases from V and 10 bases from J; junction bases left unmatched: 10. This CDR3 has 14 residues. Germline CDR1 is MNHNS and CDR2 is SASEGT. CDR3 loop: CASSELGTVYGAFF. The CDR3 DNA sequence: TGTGCCAGCAGTGAACTCGGGACAGTGTATGGAGCTTTCTTT.

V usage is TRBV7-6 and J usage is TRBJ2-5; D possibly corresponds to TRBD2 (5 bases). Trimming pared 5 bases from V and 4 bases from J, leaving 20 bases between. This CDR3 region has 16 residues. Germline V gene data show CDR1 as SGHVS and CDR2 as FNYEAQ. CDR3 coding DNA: TGTGCCAGCAGCCAAGATGGAGAGGGCGGTCTAGAGACCCAGTACTTC. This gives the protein CASSQDGEGGLETQYF. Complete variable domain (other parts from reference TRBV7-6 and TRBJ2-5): GAGVSQSPRYKVTKRGQDVALRCDPISGHVSLYWYRQALGQGPEFLTYFNYEAQQDKSGLPNDRFSAERPEGSISTLTIQRTEQRDSAMYRCASSQDGEGGLETQYFGPGTRLLVL.

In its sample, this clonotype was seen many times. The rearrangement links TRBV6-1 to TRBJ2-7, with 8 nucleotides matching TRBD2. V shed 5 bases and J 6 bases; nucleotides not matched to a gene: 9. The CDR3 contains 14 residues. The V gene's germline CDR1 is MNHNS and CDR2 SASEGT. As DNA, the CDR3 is TGTGCCAGCAGTCAGACAGCGGGAGCGGCCGAGCAGTACTTC. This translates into CASSQTAGAAEQYF.

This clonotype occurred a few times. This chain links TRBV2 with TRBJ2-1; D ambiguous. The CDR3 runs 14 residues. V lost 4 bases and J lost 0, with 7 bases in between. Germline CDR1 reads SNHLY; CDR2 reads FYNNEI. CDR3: CASSGPGSYNEQFF. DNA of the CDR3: TGTGCCAGCAGTGGTCCCGGCTCCTACAATGAGCAGTTCTTC.

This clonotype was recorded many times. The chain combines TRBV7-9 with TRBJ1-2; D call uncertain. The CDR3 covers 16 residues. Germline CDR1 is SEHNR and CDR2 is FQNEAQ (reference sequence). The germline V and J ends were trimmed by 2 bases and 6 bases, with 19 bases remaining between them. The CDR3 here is CASSLPTTVSPDGYTF. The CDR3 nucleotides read TGTGCCAGCAGCTTACCCACGACGGTTTCCCCCGATGGCTACACCTTC. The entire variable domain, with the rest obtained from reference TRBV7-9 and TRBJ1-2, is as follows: DTGVSQNPRHKITKRGQNVTFRCDPISEHNRLYWYRQTLGQGPEFLTYFQNEAQLEKSRLLSDRFSAERPKGSFSTLEIQRTEQGDSAMYLCASSLPTTVSPDGYTFGSGTRLTVV.